What follows are 6 T cell receptor beta chains derived from one specimen sequenced in a study of blood T cells in healthy people across ages. A second about 7 to 12 cycle PCR used barcoded and J-beta primers. TCRdb reprocessed the 5' RACE reads with MiXCR, giving one entry per CDR3 protein. The sample holds around 1.5 million distinct CDR3 sequences; roughly 32% are singletons and the top ten take 11%. Sequenced: blood. These receptors all stem from a woman in her twenties or thirties in good health.

This clonotype was seen a handful of times. The chain's CDR3 is CASSVAGQGYHTQYF. CDR3 sequence (DNA): TGTGCCAGCAGCGTAGCCGGCCAGGGTTACCATACGCAGTATTTT. The chain couples TRBV9 to TRBJ2-3, with D tentatively TRBD1 (5 bases). The CDR3 covers 15 residues. Germline CDR1 and CDR2: SGDLS and YYNGEE. V was shortened by 0 bases and J by 7 bases, with 15 bases between the two germline ends.

Details on this clonotype: This sequence may be a read error, since a much larger clone differs from it by one base. The chain is built from TRBV29-1 and TRBJ2-7; 7 bases agree with TRBD1. CDR3 size: 13 residues. The germline V gene has CDR1 SQVTM and CDR2 ANQGSEA. For the CDR3, the DNA is TGCAGCGTTCCTAAGACAGGGACCTACGAGCAGCACTTC. As protein: CSVPKTGTYEQHF.

The chain is built from TRBV6-6 and TRBJ1-4, with D tentatively TRBD1 (5 bases). The CDR3 length is 13 residues. Germline lookup yields CDR1 MNHNY and CDR2 SVGAGI (reference sequence). The V end lost 4 bases, the J end lost 12 bases, and 15 bases lay between the germline ends. CDR3 loop: CASSSRGEEELFF. Here the CDR3 DNA reads TGTGCCAGCAGTTCAAGAGGGGAAGAAGAACTGTTTTTT.

This clonotype was observed a few times. Here the CDR3 reads CSAFQGPSNYEQYF. DNA of the CDR3: TGCAGTGCTTTCCAGGGTCCCTCAAACTACGAGCAGTACTTC. The V gene is TRBV20-1, the J gene TRBJ2-7, with D possibly being TRBD1 (5 bases). V shed 5 bases and J shed 3 bases, with 17 bases lying between them. The CDR3 has 14 amino acids. CDR1 DFQATT and CDR2 SNEGSKA come from the germline V gene (reference sequence).

In its sample, this clonotype was seen many times. J is TRBJ1-4 and V is TRBV5-6; 10 bases line up with TRBD1. J lost 6 bases, V lost 3 bases, and 2 bases had no gene match. Germline lookup yields CDR1 SGHDT and CDR2 YYEEEE. This CDR3 comprises 14 residues. CDR3 sequence (DNA): TGTGCCAGCAGCTGGGGGACAGGGGATGAAAAACTGTTTTTT. Translation gives CASSWGTGDEKLFF.

This clonotype was detected many times. The chain is built from TRBV15 and TRBJ2-1, with 8 bases identical to TRBD2. The trim removed 0 bases at V and 8 bases at J, leaving 6 bases unmatched. Germline V lookup: CDR1 LNHNV, CDR2 YYDKDF (reference sequence). The CDR3 has 15 residues. For the CDR3, the DNA is TGTGCCACCAGCAGAGATTATGACGGGGGGGATGAGCAGTTCTTC. This codes for CATSRDYDGGDEQFF.